This T cell receptor (beta chain) was recovered during a study of T cells in localized non-small cell lung cancer. Study-wide findings and caveats: Higher blood T cell density tracked longer overall survival. Adjacent lung tissue had a median around 50 of the top 100 clones found in the tumor. Tumor samples were not multi-region, leaving intratumor heterogeneity unexcluded. Uninvolved neighboring lung showed the greatest T cell clonality, exceeding tumor.

There are a few counts of this clone. The antigen remains unidentified. Profiling relied on immunoSEQ multiplex PCR, and the TCRdb table lists in-frame clones only, not all of them. The sample carries over 70,000 clones, approximately 91% recorded once. CDR1 and CDR2 (germline): SGDLS, YYNGEE. V dropped 5 bases and J dropped 4 bases, with 15 bases sitting between them. This CDR3 is built from 14 residues. The sequencing here drew on PBMCs, taken before any cancer treatment. This chain links TRBV9 with TRBJ1-2, with D unresolved. The origin of this receptor is a woman aged 35 to 69 with stage II squamous cell lung carcinoma. DNA of the CDR3: TGTGCCAGCAGTGTACCTGAGAGGCCCTATGGCTACACCTTC. Translated, it gives CASSVPERPYGYTF. The full variable domain, in which reference TRBV9 and TRBJ1-2 provide the parts outside the CDR3, is DSGVTQTPKHLITATGQRVTLRCSPRSGDLSVYWYQQSLDQGLQFLIQYYNGEERAKGNILERFSAQQFPDLHSELNLSSLELGDSALYFCASSVPERPYGYTFGSGTRLTVV.